This entry lists 32 T cell receptor beta chains sequenced from one sample in a study of T cells in Graves' hyperthyroidism and ophthalmopathy. Template material for amplifying TCR beta CDR3 regions consisted of RNA transcripts. TCR CDR3 underwent first-round RT-PCR with the HTBI primer set. TCRdb analysed the multiplex PCR reads with MiXCR anew, one entry per CDR3 protein. The sample lists a few hundred thousand distinct CDR3 sequences; 12% to 15% were seen once. The specimen was blood. The receptors stem from a woman aged 55-70 years with Graves' ophthalmopathy.

For this clonotype: An end of the junction does not agree with germline; a read error may underlie this. V usage is TRBV6-5 and J usage is TRBJ2-7; perhaps D is TRBD1 or TRBD2 (6 bases each). Germline assignment: CDR1 MNHEY and CDR2 SVGAGI. The CDR3 length is 17 residues. The chain's CDR3 is CASSYYRTVTSGTQNLF. The CDR3 DNA sequence: TGTGCCAGCAGTTACTATAGGACAGTCACCTCCGGGACTCAGAACTTATTT.

The sample holds many counts of this clonotype. The V call is TRBV28, the J call TRBJ2-2, with 12 bases fitting TRBD2. From germline, CDR1 is MDHEN and CDR2 SYDVKM. Trimming at V came to 6 bases and at J to 1 base, leaving 0 bases not matched to a gene. The CDR3 loop spans 15 amino acids. The CDR3 sequence: CASRTSGRNTGELFF. In DNA form, the CDR3 reads TGTGCCAGCAGGACTAGCGGGAGGAACACCGGGGAGCTGTTTTTT.

V gene TRBV6-1 combines with J gene TRBJ2-2; D possibly corresponds to TRBD1 (6 bases). The V end was cut by 8 bases, the J end by 6 bases, with 16 bases between. Germline-derived CDR1 and CDR2 are MNHNS and SASEGT. The CDR3 runs to 14 residues. DNA for the CDR3: TGTGCCAGCTGCCTAGAGGGGGTCTCCGGGGAGCTGTTTTTT. Protein product: CASCLEGVSGELFF.

This clonotype was found many times. The V call is TRBV5-1, the J call TRBJ2-1; 7 bases match TRBD2. The J segment lost 7 bases and the V segment lost 4 bases, leaving 11 bases of the junction unmatched. CDR3 size: 15 residues. Looked up from germline, CDR1 is SGHRS and CDR2 is YFSETQ. The CDR3 coding sequence is TGCGCCAGCAGCCCCGAAGCGGGAAGTAAGAATGAGCAGTTCTTC. This codes for CASSPEAGSKNEQFF.

This clonotype was detected ten times or more. The chain employs TRBV14 and TRBJ2-7; D uncertain. V was cut by 5 bases and J by 7 bases, with 24 bases left in between. Germline V gene data show CDR1 as SGHDN and CDR2 as FVKESK. The CDR3 sequence is 16 residues long. In DNA form, the CDR3 reads TGTGCCAGCAGCGCCCAGAGGACCGCCCTGACGAGGGAGCAGTACTTC. This gives the protein CASSAQRTALTREQYF. Supplemented by reference TRBV14 and TRBJ2-7, the full variable domain reads EAGVTQFPSHSVIEKGQTVTLRCDPISGHDNLYWYRRVMGKEIKFLLHFVKESKQDESGMPNNRFLAERTGGTYSTLKVQPAELEDSGVYFCASSAQRTALTREQYFGPGTRLTVT.

This clonotype appeared many times. J is TRBJ2-7 and V is TRBV7-9; no clear D. CDR3 length equals 13 residues. V was shortened by 1 base and J by 1 base, with 5 bases between the two germline ends. In germline, CDR1 is SEHNR, CDR2 FQNEAQ (reference sequence). The DNA of the CDR3 is TGTGCCAGCAGCTTAGTCAGTTCCTACGAGCAGTACTTC. It yields the protein CASSLVSSYEQYF. The entire variable domain, with the rest obtained from reference TRBV7-9 and TRBJ2-7, is as follows: DTGVSQNPRHKITKRGQNVTFRCDPISEHNRLYWYRQTLGQGPEFLTYFQNEAQLEKSRLLSDRFSAERPKGSFSTLEIQRTEQGDSAMYLCASSLVSSYEQYFGPGTRLTVT.

The gene calls are TRBV29-1 and TRBJ2-3, with TRBD2 matching over 7 bases. This CDR3 spans 15 amino acids. Germline lookup yields CDR1 SQVTM and CDR2 ANQGSEA. Germline trimming cut 6 bases from V and 1 base from J; bases unmatched to any gene: 10. For the CDR3, the DNA is TGCAGCGTCGACCTACTTCGGGGGGGCACAGATACGCAGTATTTT. Amino acid sequence: CSVDLLRGGTDTQYF.

Note on this clonotype: A single base separates this from a much larger clone, so it may be a read error. This chain joins TRBV2 and TRBJ2-2; 7 positions agree with TRBD2. This CDR3 spans 14 amino acids. Germline loops: CDR1 SNHLY, CDR2 FYNNEI. V was clipped by 3 bases and J by 4 bases; unmatched bases: 2. DNA for the CDR3: TGTGCCAGCAGTGATGGGAGGGCCACCGGGGAGCTGTTTTTT. It is translated as CASSDGRATGELFF. Drawing the rest from reference TRBV2 and TRBJ2-2, the complete variable domain is EPEVTQTPSHQVTQMGQEVILRCVPISNHLYFYWYRQILGQKVEFLVSFYNNEISEKSEIFDDQFSVERPDGSNFTLKIRSTKLEDSAMYFCASSDGRATGELFFGEGSRLTVL.

The V and J genes are TRBV20-1 and TRBJ1-1, with 7 bases that match TRBD1. CDR1 is DFQATT and CDR2 is SNEGSKA in the germline V gene (reference sequence). CDR3 size: 15 residues. The V segment lost 1 base and the J segment 1 base; nucleotides outside the gene matches: 6. The CDR3 nucleotides read TGCAGTGCTAGAGCCGCAGGGGGGCCGAACACTGAAGCTTTCTTT. This encodes CSARAAGGPNTEAFF.

This clonotype was recorded many times. The chain joins TRBV27 to TRBJ2-3; 10 bases fit TRBD1. V lost 6 bases to trimming and J lost 3 bases; unmatched junction nucleotides: 6. The germline V gene has CDR1 MNHEY and CDR2 SMNVEV (reference sequence). The CDR3 contains 15 residues. CDR3: CASRDPGQGTDTQYF. The CDR3 DNA is TGTGCCAGCAGAGATCCGGGACAGGGGACAGATACGCAGTATTTT.

This clonotype was seen many times. The gene calls are TRBV30 and TRBJ2-6, with a weak D call TRBD1 (5 bases). The CDR3 is made up of 13 amino acids. Trimming pared 7 bases from V and 1 base from J, leaving 8 bases between. CDR1 and CDR2 (germline): GTSNPN, SVGIG (reference sequence). CDR3 amino acids: CAFRESGANVLTF. The CDR3 nucleotides are TGTGCCTTCAGGGAATCTGGGGCCAACGTCCTGACTTTC.

The J gene is TRBJ1-1, the V gene TRBV27; D uncertain. This CDR3 is 14 amino acids long. Germline CDR1 and CDR2: MNHEY and SMNVEV (reference sequence). Trimming shortened V by 5 bases and J by 4 bases, and 14 bases separated the two germline ends. CDR3 nucleotide sequence: TGTGCCAGCAGTCCTGCTTTGCTTAGCACTGAAGCTTTCTTT. It yields the protein CASSPALLSTEAFF.

This clonotype showed up many times. This chain joins TRBV11-2 and TRBJ2-5, with 9 positions matching TRBD2. V lost 2 bases and J lost 5; bases outside the gene matches: 9. The CDR3 loop spans 16 amino acids. Germline CDR1 SGHAT, CDR2 FQNNGV. Written as DNA, the CDR3 is TGTGCCAGCAGCTTAAGTGGCGGGAGGGCCGGGGAGACCCAGTACTTC. Translating it yields CASSLSGGRAGETQYF. The full variable domain, rest sourced from reference TRBV11-2 and TRBJ2-5, is EAGVAQSPRYKIIEKRQSVAFWCNPISGHATLYWYQQILGQGPKLLIQFQNNGVVDDSQLPKDRFSAERLKGVDSTLKIQPAKLEDSAVYLCASSLSGGRAGETQYFGPGTRLLVL.

This clonotype appeared many times. The rearrangement links TRBV5-1 to TRBJ2-7, with 12 positions matching TRBD1. This CDR3 is 15 amino acids long. V lost 3 bases and J lost 6; bases outside the gene matches: 7. Looked up from germline, CDR1 is SGHRS and CDR2 is YFSETQ. The CDR3 spells CASSWSGQGAGEQYF. The CDR3 coding sequence is TGCGCCAGCAGCTGGTCGGGACAGGGGGCAGGCGAGCAGTACTTC.

The rearrangement uses TRBV13 and TRBJ1-1; D is possibly TRBD1 (6 bases). The V end lost 4 bases, the J end lost 2 bases, and 20 bases lay between the germline ends. CDR1 PRHDT and CDR2 FYEKMQ come from the germline V gene (reference sequence). This CDR3 comprises 17 residues. This CDR3 is CASSSRTVVGRNTEAFF. The CDR3 nucleotides are TGTGCCAGCAGCTCCCGGACAGTAGTGGGCAGAAACACTGAAGCTTTCTTT.

CDR3 residues: CASSSVVYEQYF. The DNA for the CDR3 is TGTGCCAGCAGCTCGGTGGTCTACGAGCAGTACTTC. The J gene is TRBJ2-7, the V gene TRBV11-2; D remains ambiguous. Per the germline V gene, CDR1 is SGHAT and CDR2 is FQNNGV. The CDR3 extends over 12 amino acids. Trimming stripped 4 bases from V and 3 bases from J, with 7 bases between.

Ten or more counts support this clonotype. The gene calls are TRBV10-2 and TRBJ2-1, with 11 bases lining up with TRBD2. Losses at the gene ends were 4 bases for V and 0 bases for J; bases not matched to a gene: 8. The CDR3 runs 18 residues. The germline CDR1 and CDR2 sequences are WSHSY and SAAADI. As DNA, the CDR3 is TGCGCCAGCAGTGCGGGACTAGCGGAGCGGAGCTCCTACAATGAGCAGTTCTTC. This gives the protein CASSAGLAERSSYNEQFF.

The gene calls are TRBV20-1 and TRBJ2-7; the match to TRBD2 covers 9 bases. The CDR3 is 14 amino acids. Germline V gene lookup returns CDR1 DFQATT and CDR2 SNEGSKA (reference sequence). V trimming: 2 bases; J trimming: 2 bases; junction bases outside the gene matches: 4. The CDR3 DNA is TGCAGTGCTAGAAAAGGCGGGAGGGCCTACGAGCAGTACTTC. This encodes CSARKGGRAYEQYF.

This clonotype showed up just a few times. This chain connects TRBV18 to TRBJ2-3, with D perhaps TRBD1 or TRBD2 (5 bases each). Germline lookup yields CDR1 KGHSH and CDR2 LQKENI. Trimming took 1 base from V and 1 from J, leaving 12 bases between them. There are 16 residues in the CDR3. CDR3 sequence reads: CASSPLWDGRTDTQYF. The CDR3 nucleotides read TGTGCCAGCTCACCACTATGGGACGGACGCACAGATACGCAGTATTTT.

This clonotype was counted ten times or more. J is TRBJ2-3 and V is TRBV7-9; 7 nucleotides agree with TRBD2. Germline assignment: CDR1 SEHNR and CDR2 FQNEAQ (reference sequence). V gave up 5 bases and J gave up 2 bases; unmatched junction bases: 13. This CDR3 region has 17 residues. In DNA, the CDR3 is TGTGCCAGCAGCCCCCCCTCGGGGGGACCTGCCACAGATACGCAGTATTTT. It codes for CASSPPSGGPATDTQYF.

This clonotype has a count of ten or more. The chain recombines TRBV27 with TRBJ2-7, with 10 positions matching TRBD2. The J segment lost 6 bases and the V segment lost 4 bases, leaving 12 bases of the junction unmatched. The CDR3 is 16 residues long. Germline CDR1 and CDR2: MNHEY and SMNVEV (reference sequence). The CDR3 loop is CASSSSSGSFLGEQYF. The CDR3 coding sequence is TGTGCCAGCAGTTCCTCTAGCGGGAGTTTTTTAGGCGAGCAGTACTTC.

This clonotype showed up many times. CDR3 sequence: CATSAGQGHEQYF. The CDR3 DNA sequence: TGTGCCACCAGCGCGGGACAGGGCCACGAGCAGTACTTC. The chain uses TRBV24-1 and TRBJ2-7; 9 positions match TRBD1. J was trimmed by 5 bases and V by 7 bases; bases with no gene match: 5. The CDR3 sequence is 13 residues long. In germline, CDR1 is KGHDR, CDR2 SFDVKD.

This clonotype was picked up many times. A much larger clone differs by one base, so this may be a read error. The chain recombines TRBV7-2 with TRBJ2-3; TRBD2 might be the D (6 bases). The CDR3 is 14 residues long. CDR1 and CDR2 (germline): SGHTA, FQGNSA. CDR3 amino acids: CACSLTRNPDTQYF. The CDR3 DNA is TGTGCCTGCAGCTTGACTAGGAACCCAGATACGCAGTATTTT.

The table lists this clonotype with many counts. This chain uses TRBV7-9 with TRBJ2-1, with 12 nucleotides matching TRBD2. The germline gives CDR1 SEHNR, CDR2 FQNEAQ (reference sequence). The length of the CDR3 is 16 residues. With 6 bases clipped from V and 6 bases from J, the junction kept 9 bases outside the gene matches. CDR3 protein: CASSPMGLAGLNEQFF. As DNA, the CDR3 is TGTGCCAGCAGTCCCATGGGACTAGCGGGCCTCAATGAGCAGTTCTTC.

This clonotype was observed at least ten times. The V gene is TRBV11-2, the J gene TRBJ2-7; tentative D call: TRBD2 (5 bases). The ends were cut back, 9 bases at V and 2 bases at J, with 14 bases in the middle. In germline, CDR1 is SGHAT, CDR2 FQNNGV. CDR3 size: 13 residues. Written as DNA, the CDR3 is TGTGCCAGTAACTTGGGAGTGACCTACGAGCAGTACTTC. Translation gives CASNLGVTYEQYF.

The V gene is TRBV5-1, the J gene TRBJ2-5, with 9 bases matching TRBD1. Germline CDR1 SGHRS, CDR2 YFSETQ. CDR3 length equals 16 residues. V dropped 4 bases and J dropped 4; count of bases not matched to a gene: 11. CDR3 DNA: TGCGCCAGCAGCGAGGGCCCGACAGGGGGAGGAGAGACCCAGTACTTC. As protein: CASSEGPTGGGETQYF. The entire variable domain, with the rest obtained from reference TRBV5-1 and TRBJ2-5, is as follows: KAGVTQTPRYLIKTRGQQVTLSCSPISGHRSVSWYQQTPGQGLQFLFEYFSETQRNKGNFPGRFSGRQFSNSRSEMNVSTLELGDSALYLCASSEGPTGGGETQYFGPGTRLLVL.

This clonotype was found many times. J is TRBJ2-7 and V is TRBV28; 7 positions agree with TRBD2. The CDR3 totals 16 residues. V lost 0 bases and J lost 0; bases outside the gene matches: 5. Germline CDR1 and CDR2: MDHEN and SYDVKM. CDR3 DNA sequence: TGTGCCAGCAGTTTATGGGCCGGGGGGAGCTCCTACGAGCAGTACTTC. This codes for CASSLWAGGSSYEQYF.

Ten or more counts support this clonotype. V usage is TRBV27 and J usage is TRBJ1-5; the D is unclear. The CDR3 is 15 residues long. In germline, CDR1 is MNHEY, CDR2 SMNVEV (reference sequence). V was trimmed by 5 bases and J by 5 bases, leaving 16 bases between them. The CDR3, as DNA: TGTGCCAGCAGTCGCAACAGAGACCCCTATCAGCCCCAGCATTTT. This sequence encodes CASSRNRDPYQPQHF.

This clonotype has only one observation. In nucleotides, the CDR3 is TGTGCCAGCAGGACACAGGGAAGGTTTGAAAAACTGTTTTTT. As protein: CASRTQGRFEKLFF. V and J are TRBV9 and TRBJ1-4; D possibly corresponds to TRBD1 (6 bases). Germline values: CDR1 SGDLS, CDR2 YYNGEE. Between the trimmed V and J ends, which lost 5 bases and 7 bases, there was a span of 15 bases. This CDR3 region has 14 residues.

CDR3 region: CASSLEGGGAFF. CDR3 in DNA: TGCGCCAGCAGCTTGGAGGGGGGGGGAGCTTTCTTT. This sequence joins TRBV5-1 and TRBJ1-1, with D perhaps TRBD1 (6 bases). CDR3 length: 12 residues. Germline CDR1 SGHRS, CDR2 YFSETQ. The V and J ends lost 0 bases and 10 bases respectively, with 10 bases between them. Filled out from reference TRBV5-1 and TRBJ1-1, the complete variable domain reads KAGVTQTPRYLIKTRGQQVTLSCSPISGHRSVSWYQQTPGQGLQFLFEYFSETQRNKGNFPGRFSGRQFSNSRSEMNVSTLELGDSALYLCASSLEGGGAFFGQGTRLTVV.

This clonotype appeared many times. The chain couples TRBV3-1 to TRBJ2-1; no clear D gene. V was cut by 1 base and J by 3 bases, with 10 bases left in between. The CDR3 has 15 residues. The germline V gene encodes CDR1 LGHDT and CDR2 YNNKEL (reference sequence). The CDR3 loop reads CASSQGGLNYNEQFF. The CDR3 coding sequence is TGTGCCAGCAGCCAAGGTGGGCTGAACTACAATGAGCAGTTCTTC.

The V gene is TRBV19, the J gene TRBJ2-7; TRBD1 matches 7 bases. This CDR3 region has 15 residues. V gave up 7 bases and J gave up 2 bases; unmatched junction bases: 11. The germline V gene encodes CDR1 LNHDA and CDR2 SQIVND (reference sequence). The CDR3 protein is CASTSARQGAYEQYF. DNA of the CDR3: TGTGCCAGTACCTCGGCGAGACAGGGAGCCTACGAGCAGTACTTC.